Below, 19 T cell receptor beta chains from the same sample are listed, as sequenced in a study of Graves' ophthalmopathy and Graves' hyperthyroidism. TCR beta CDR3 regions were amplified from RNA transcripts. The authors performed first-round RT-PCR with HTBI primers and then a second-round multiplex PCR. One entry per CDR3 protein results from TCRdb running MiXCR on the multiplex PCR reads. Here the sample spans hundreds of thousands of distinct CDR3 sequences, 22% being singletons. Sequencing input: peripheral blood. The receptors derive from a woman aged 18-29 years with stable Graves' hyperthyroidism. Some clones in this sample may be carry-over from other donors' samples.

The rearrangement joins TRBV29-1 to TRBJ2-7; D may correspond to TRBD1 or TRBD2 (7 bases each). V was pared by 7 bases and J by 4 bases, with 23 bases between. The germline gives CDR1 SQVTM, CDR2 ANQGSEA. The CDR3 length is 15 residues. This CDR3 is CSAQGGGSGIYEQYF. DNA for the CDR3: TGCAGCGCCCAAGGGGGCGGGAGCGGTATTTACGAGCAGTACTTC.

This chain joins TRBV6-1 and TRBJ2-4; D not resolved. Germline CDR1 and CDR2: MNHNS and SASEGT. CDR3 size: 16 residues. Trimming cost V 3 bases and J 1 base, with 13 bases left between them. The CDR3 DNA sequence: TGTGCCAGCAGTGACCCGGCCTCCGGCGCCAAAAACATTCAGTACTTC. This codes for CASSDPASGAKNIQYF.

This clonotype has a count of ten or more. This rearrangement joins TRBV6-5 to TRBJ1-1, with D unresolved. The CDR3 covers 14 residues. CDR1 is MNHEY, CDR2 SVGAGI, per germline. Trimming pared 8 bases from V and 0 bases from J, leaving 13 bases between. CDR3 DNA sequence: TGTGCCAGCCTGCGGCTTGATGTGAACACTGAAGCTTTCTTT. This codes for CASLRLDVNTEAFF.

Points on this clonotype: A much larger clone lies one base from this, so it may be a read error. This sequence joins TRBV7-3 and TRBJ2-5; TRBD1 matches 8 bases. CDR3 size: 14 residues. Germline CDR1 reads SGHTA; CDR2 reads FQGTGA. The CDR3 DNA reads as TGTGCCAGCAGCTTATCAGGGGGCGCAAAGACCCGGTACTTC. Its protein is CASSLSGGAKTRYF.

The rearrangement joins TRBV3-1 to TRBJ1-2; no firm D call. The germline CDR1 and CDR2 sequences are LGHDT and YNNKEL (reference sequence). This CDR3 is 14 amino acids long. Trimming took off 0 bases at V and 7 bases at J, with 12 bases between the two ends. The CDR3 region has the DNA TGTGCCAGCAGCCAAGATATTAGAGGGAGTGGCTACACCTTC. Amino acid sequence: CASSQDIRGSGYTF.

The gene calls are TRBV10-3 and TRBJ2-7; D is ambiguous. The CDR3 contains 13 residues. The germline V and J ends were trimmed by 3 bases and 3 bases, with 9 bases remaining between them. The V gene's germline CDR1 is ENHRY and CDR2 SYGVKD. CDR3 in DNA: TGTGCCATCAGTGAAGGTCAGGACTACGAGCAGTACTTC. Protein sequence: CAISEGQDYEQYF.

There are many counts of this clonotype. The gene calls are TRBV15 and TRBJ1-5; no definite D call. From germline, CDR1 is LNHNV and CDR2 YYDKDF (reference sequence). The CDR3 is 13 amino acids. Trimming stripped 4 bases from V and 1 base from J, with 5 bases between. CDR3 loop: CATSIQSNQPQHF. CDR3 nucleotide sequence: TGTGCCACCAGCATTCAGAGCAATCAGCCCCAGCATTTT.

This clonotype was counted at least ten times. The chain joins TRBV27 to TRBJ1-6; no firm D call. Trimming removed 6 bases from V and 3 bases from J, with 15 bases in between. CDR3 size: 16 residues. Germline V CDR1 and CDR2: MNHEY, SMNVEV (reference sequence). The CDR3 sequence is CASSLSEGFYNSPLHF. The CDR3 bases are TGTGCCAGCAGCCTGAGTGAAGGGTTCTATAATTCACCCCTCCACTTT.

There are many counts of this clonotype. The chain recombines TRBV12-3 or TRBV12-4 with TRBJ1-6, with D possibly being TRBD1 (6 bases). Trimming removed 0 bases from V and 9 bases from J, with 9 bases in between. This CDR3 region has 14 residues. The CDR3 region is CASSLAGGISPLHF. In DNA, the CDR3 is TGTGCCAGCAGTTTAGCCGGGGGCATTTCACCCCTCCACTTT.

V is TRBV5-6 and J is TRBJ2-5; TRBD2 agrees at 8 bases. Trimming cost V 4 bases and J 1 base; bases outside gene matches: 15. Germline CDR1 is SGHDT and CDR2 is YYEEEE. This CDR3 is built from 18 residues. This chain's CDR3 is CASSPWGGFSGAQETQYF. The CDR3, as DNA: TGTGCCAGCAGCCCTTGGGGGGGGTTTAGCGGGGCCCAAGAGACCCAGTACTTC.

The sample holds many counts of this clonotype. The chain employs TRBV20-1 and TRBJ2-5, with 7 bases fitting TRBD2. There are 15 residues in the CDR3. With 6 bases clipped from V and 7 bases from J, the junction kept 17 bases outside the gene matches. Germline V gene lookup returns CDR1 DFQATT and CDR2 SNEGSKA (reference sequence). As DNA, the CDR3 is TGCAGTGCCGTAGTGTCGCGGGGGATAAGAGGGACCCAGTACTTC. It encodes CSAVVSRGIRGTQYF.

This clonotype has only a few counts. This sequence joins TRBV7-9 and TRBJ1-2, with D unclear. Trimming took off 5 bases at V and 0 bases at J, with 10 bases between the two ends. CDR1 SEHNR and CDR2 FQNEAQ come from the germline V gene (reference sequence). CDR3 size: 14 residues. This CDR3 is CASSMETSNYGYTF. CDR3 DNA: TGTGCCAGCAGCATGGAGACTTCTAACTATGGCTACACCTTC.

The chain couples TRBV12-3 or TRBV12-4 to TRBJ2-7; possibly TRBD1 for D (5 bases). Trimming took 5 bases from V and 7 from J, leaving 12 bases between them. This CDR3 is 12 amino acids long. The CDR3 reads CASSNQRGEQYF. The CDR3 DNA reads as TGTGCCAGCAGTAATCAAAGGGGTGAGCAGTACTTC.

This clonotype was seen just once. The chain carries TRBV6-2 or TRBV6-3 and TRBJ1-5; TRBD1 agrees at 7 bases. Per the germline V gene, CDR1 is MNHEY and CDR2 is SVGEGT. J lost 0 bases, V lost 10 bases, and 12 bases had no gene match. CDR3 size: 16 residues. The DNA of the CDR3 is TGTGCCACTTGGGACAGAAACACTCCTAGCAATCAGCCCCAGCATTTT. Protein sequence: CATWDRNTPSNQPQHF.

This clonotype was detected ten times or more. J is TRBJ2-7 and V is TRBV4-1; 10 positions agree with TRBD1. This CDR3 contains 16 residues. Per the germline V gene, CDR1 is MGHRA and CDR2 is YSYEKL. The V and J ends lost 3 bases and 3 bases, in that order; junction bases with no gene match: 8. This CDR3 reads CASSHPGTGEDYEQYF. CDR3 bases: TGCGCCAGCAGCCACCCGGGGACAGGGGAAGACTACGAGCAGTACTTC.

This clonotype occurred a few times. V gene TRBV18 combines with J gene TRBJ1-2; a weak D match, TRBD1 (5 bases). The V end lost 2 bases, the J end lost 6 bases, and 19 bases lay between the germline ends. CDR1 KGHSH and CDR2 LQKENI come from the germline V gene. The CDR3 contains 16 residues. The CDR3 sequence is CASSPYIPRQGDGYTF. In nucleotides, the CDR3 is TGTGCCAGCTCACCATATATCCCACGCCAGGGTGATGGCTACACCTTC.

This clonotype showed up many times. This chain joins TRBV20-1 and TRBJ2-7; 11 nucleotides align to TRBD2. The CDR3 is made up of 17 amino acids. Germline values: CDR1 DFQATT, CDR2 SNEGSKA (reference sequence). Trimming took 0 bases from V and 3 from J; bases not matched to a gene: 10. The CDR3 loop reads CSARDHRSGRALYEQYF. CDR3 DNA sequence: TGCAGTGCTAGAGATCACCGTAGCGGGAGGGCCCTCTACGAGCAGTACTTC.

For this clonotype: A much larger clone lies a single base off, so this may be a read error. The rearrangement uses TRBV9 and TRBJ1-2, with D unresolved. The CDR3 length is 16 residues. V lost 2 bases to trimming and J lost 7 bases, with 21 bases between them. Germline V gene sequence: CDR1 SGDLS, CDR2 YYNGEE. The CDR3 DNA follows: TGTGCCAGCAGCGTCTCTCTCCATAGCGCGGTGGGTGGCTACACCTTC. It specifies CASSVSLHSAVGGYTF.

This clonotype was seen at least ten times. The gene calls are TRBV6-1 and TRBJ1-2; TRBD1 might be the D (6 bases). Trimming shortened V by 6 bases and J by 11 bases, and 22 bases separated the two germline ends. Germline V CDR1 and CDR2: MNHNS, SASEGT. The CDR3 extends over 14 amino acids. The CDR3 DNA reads TGTGCCAGCAGCCCGGGGGCGGTTCACGTCCGGTACACCTTC. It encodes CASSPGAVHVRYTF.